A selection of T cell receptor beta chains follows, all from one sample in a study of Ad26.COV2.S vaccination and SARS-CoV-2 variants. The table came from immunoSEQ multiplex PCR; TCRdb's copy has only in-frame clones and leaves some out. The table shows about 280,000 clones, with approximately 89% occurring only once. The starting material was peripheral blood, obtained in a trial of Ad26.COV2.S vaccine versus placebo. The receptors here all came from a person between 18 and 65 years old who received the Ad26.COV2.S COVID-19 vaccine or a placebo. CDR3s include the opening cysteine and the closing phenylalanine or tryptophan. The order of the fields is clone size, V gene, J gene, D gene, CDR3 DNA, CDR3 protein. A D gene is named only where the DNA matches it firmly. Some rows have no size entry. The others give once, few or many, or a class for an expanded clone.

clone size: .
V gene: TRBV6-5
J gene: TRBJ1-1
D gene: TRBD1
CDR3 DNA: TGTGCCAGCAGATATGGACAGGCCGCTGAAGCTTTCTTT
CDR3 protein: CASRYGQAAEAFF

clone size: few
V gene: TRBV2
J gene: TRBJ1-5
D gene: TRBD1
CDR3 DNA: TGTGCCAGCAGTAAGGGACAGGAAAATCAGCCCCAGCATTTT
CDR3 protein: CASSKGQENQPQHF

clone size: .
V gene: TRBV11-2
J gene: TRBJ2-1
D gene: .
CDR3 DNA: TGTGCCAGCAGCTGGCGGGCACGTGAGCAGTTCTTC
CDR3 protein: CASSWRAREQFF

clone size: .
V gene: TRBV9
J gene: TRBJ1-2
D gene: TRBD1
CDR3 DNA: TGTGCCAGCAGCGTAGCGCCGGGACAGGGGGCGGGTGGCTACACCTTC
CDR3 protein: CASSVAPGQGAGGYTF

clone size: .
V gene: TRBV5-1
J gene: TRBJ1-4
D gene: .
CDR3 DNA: TGCGCCAGCAGCTTGGGGGCAGGGGCTGGGAATGAAAAACTGTTTTTT
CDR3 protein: CASSLGAGAGNEKLFF

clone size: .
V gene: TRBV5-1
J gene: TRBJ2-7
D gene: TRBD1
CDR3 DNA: TGCGCCAGCAGCGAAGGACCGGGACAGGGGGGGTACGAGCAGTACTTC
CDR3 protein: CASSEGPGQGGYEQYF

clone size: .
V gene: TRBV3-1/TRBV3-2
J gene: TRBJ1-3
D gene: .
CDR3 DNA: TGTGCCAGCAGCCCTACCGTTGGAAACACCATATATTTT
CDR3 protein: CASSPTVGNTIYF

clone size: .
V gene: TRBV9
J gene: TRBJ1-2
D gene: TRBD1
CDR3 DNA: TGTGCCAGCAGCGTAACAGGGGGCGCTGGCTACACCTTC
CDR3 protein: CASSVTGGAGYTF

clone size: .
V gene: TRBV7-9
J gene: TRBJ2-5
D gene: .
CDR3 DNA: TGTGCCAGCAGCCCCCAATCAGGGTTCCAAGAGACCCAGTACTTC
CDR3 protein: CASSPQSGFQETQYF

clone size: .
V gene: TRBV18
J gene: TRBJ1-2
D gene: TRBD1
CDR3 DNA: TGTGCCAGCTCACCGAGGGACAGGGCGGACTATGGCTACACCTTC
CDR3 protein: CASSPRDRADYGYTF

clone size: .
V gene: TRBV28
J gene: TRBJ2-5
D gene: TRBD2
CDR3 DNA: TGTGCCAGCAGTTCTATACTAGCGGGTAGAGAGACCCAGTACTTC
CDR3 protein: CASSSILAGRETQYF

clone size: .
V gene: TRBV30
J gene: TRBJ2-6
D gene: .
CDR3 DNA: TGTGCCTGGAGGTACCCGGGTTTTCCTGGGGCCAACGTCCTGACTTTC
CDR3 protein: CAWRYPGFPGANVLTF

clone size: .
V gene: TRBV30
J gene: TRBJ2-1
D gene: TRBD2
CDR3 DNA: TGTGCCTGGAGTGCCGGGCTAGCGGGGACTGAAGAGCAGTTCTTC
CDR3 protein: CAWSAGLAGTEEQFF

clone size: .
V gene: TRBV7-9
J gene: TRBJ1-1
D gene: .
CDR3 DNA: TGTGCCAGCAGCTTACGGGACAAAGGGAACACTGAAGCTTTCTTT
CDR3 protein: CASSLRDKGNTEAFF

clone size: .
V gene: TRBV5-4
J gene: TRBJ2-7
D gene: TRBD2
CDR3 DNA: TGTGCCAGCAGCCTGCTCGGCGGGAGAATTATCGAGCAGTACTTC
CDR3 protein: CASSLLGGRIIEQYF

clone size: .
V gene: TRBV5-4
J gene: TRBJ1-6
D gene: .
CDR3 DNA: TGTGCCAGCAGCCCAGTTGGGAATTATAATTCACCCCTCCACTTT
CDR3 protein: CASSPVGNYNSPLHF

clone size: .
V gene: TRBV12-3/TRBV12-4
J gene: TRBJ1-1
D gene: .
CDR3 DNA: TGTGCCAGCAGTCGAGGAGAGAACACTGAAGCTTTCTTT
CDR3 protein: CASSRGENTEAFF

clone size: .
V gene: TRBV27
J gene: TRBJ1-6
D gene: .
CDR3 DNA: TGTGCCAGCAGTTTATCGGGAGGGACCCTCCACTTT
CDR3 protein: CASSLSGGTLHF

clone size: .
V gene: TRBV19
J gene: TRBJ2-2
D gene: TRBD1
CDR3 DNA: TGTGCCAGTAGCAAAAGGGGGCAGGGGGCCACCGGGGAGCTGTTTTTT
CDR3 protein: CASSKRGQGATGELFF

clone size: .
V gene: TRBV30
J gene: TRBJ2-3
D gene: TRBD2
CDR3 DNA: TGTGCCTGGAGTCTAGCGGTCCCCCCAGATACGCAGTATTTT
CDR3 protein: CAWSLAVPPDTQYF

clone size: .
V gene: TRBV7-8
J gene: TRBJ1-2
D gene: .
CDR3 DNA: TGTGCCAGCAGCCCCGACAGGAACTCCAAGGGCTACACCTTC
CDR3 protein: CASSPDRNSKGYTF

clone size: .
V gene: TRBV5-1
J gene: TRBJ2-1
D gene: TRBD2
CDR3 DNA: TGCGCCAGCAGCTTGGGGACTAGCAGCCCCAATGAGCAGTTCTTC
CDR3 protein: CASSLGTSSPNEQFF

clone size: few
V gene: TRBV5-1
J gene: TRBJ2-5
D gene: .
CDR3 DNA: TGCGCCAGCAGCTTGATCGCAGGGCGCCAAGAGACCCAGTACTTC
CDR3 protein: CASSLIAGRQETQYF

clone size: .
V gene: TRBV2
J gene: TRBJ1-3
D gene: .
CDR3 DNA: TGTGCCAGCAGTGTATTTGGGCCTGCCCTTTTCTCTGGAAACACCATATATTTT
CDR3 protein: CASSVFGPALFSGNTIYF

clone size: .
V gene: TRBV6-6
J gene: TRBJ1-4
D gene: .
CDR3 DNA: TGTGCCAGCAGTCCAAGCGGAGGGACGCCAACTAATGAAAAACTGTTTTTT
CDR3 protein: CASSPSGGTPTNEKLFF

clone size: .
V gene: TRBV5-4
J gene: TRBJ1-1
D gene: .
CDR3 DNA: TGTGCCAGCAGCTCCTGGACAGTCGTGACTGAAGCTTTCTTT
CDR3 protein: CASSSWTVVTEAFF

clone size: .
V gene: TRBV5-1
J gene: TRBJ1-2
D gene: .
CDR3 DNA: TGCGCCAGCAGCTTGCAAGGGGATGGCTACACCTTC
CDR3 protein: CASSLQGDGYTF

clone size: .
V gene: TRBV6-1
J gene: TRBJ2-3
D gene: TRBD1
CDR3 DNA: TGTGCCAGCAGTGAAAGACAGGGGTCCGCTAGCACAGATACGCAGTATTTT
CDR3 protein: CASSERQGSASTDTQYF

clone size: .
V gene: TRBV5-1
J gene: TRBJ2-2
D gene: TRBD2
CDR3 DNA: TGCGCCAGCAGCTTGGAAACTAGCGGGAACACCGGGGAGCTGTTTTTT
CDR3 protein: CASSLETSGNTGELFF

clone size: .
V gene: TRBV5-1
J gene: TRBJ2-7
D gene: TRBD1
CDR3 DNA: TGCGCCAGCAGCTCGGGTGGGACAGGGACCTACGAGCAGTACTTC
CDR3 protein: CASSSGGTGTYEQYF

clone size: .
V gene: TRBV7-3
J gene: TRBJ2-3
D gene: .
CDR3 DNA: TGTGCCAGCAGCTTAATTGGGTGGGCTACCCAAGATACGCAGTATTTT
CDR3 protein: CASSLIGWATQDTQYF

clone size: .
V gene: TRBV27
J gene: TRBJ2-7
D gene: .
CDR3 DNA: TGTGCCAGCAGTAGGGGGAGCTCCTACGAGCAGTACTTC
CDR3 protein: CASSRGSSYEQYF

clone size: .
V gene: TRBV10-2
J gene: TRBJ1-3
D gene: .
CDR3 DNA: TGCGCCAGCAGCGGGGGTTCGGCCGGAAACACCATATATTTT
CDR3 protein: CASSGGSAGNTIYF

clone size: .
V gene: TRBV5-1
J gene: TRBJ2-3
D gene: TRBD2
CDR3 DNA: TGCGCCAGCAGCTTGAGCGCTAGCGGGGCGCGGGGCACAGATACGCAGTATTTT
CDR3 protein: CASSLSASGARGTDTQYF

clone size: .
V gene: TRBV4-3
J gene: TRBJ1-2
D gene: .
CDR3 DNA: TGCGCCAGCAGCCAAGGGTTATTGCAGACTCAAGGCTACACCTTC
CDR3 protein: CASSQGLLQTQGYTF

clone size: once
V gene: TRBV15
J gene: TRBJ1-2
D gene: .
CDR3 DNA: TGTGCCACCAGCACCGGGGAGGGAATTGGGGAAAACTATGGCTACACCTTC
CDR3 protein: CATSTGEGIGENYGYTF

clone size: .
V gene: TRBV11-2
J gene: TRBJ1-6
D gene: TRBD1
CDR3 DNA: TGTGCCAGCAGCTTCGACAGGGGGAAAAGTTCACCCCTCCACTTT
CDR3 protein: CASSFDRGKSSPLHF

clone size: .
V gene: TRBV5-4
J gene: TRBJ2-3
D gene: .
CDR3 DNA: TGTGCCAGCACCTTCTACCCTGAAGATACGCAGTATTTT
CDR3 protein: CASTFYPEDTQYF

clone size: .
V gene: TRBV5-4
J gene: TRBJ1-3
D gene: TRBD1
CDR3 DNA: TGTGCCAGCGGGCCAGGGACAGGGGTAGGAAACACCATATATTTT
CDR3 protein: CASGPGTGVGNTIYF

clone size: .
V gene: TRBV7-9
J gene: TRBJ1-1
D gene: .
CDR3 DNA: TGTGCCAGCAGCTCGGGACTTCGGAACACTGAAGCTTTCTTT
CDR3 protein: CASSSGLRNTEAFF

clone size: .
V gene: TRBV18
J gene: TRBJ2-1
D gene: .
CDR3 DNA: TGTGCCAGCTCACCTCGGGGCACCTACAATGAGCAGTTCTTC
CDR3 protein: CASSPRGTYNEQFF

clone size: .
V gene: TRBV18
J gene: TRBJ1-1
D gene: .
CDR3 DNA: TGTGCCAGCTCACCTACGACTAGTCACGTCACTGAAGCTTTCTTT
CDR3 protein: CASSPTTSHVTEAFF

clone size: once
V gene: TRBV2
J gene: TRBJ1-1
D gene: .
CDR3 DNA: TGTGCCAGCAGTGAAGCCCTAGGACCGGGACAGAACACTGAAGCTTTCTTT
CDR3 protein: CASSEALGPGQNTEAFF

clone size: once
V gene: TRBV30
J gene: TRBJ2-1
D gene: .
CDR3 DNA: TGTGCCTGGTGTGTGGGGGGGGCCAGTGAGCAGTTCTTC
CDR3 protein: CAWCVGGASEQFF

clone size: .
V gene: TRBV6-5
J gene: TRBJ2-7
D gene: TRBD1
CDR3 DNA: TGTGCCAGCAGTTTGGGACAGGGGTTCTACGAGCAGTACTTC
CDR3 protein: CASSLGQGFYEQYF

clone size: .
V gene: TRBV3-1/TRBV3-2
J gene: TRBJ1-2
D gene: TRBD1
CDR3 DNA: TGTGCCAGCAGCCAAGGAGGGGGCGACGGCTACACCTTC
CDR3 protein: CASSQGGGDGYTF

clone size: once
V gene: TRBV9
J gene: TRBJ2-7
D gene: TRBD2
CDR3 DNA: TGTGCCAGCAGCGCCGGTAGCGGGAGCTACGAGCAGTACTTC
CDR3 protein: CASSAGSGSYEQYF

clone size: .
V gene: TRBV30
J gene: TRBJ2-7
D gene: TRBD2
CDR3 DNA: TGTGCCTGTATTACCAGGGGACTAGTCTACGAGCAGTACTTC
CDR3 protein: CACITRGLVYEQYF

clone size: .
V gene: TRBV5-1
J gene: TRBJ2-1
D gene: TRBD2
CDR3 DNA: TGCGCCAGCAGCTTGGTTGGGCTAGCGGTCAATGAGCAGTTCTTC
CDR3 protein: CASSLVGLAVNEQFF

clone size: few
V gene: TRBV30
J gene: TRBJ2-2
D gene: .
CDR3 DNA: TGTGCCTGGAGTGTAGGTCGACTCACCGGGGAGCTGTTTTTT
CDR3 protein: CAWSVGRLTGELFF

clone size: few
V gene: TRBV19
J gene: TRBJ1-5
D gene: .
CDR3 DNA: TGTGCCAGTAGTCTGGTGGGACGGTCAAGCAATCAGCCCCAGCATTTT
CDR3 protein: CASSLVGRSSNQPQHF

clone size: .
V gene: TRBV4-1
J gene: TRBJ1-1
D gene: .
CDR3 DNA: TGCGCCAGCAGCCAAGAGCGGGGACGAGAAGCTTTCTTT
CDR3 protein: CASSQERGREAFF

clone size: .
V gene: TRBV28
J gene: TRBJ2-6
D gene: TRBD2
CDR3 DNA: TGTGCCAGCAGTTTAACGGGGGAGGGGCTAGCCTCGCGCTCTGGGGCCAACGTCCTGACTTTC
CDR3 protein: CASSLTGEGLASRSGANVLTF

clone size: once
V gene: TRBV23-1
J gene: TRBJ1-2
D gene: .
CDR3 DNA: TGCGCCAGCAGTCAATCGGTAACAAGCTATGGCTACACCTTC
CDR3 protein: CASSQSVTSYGYTF

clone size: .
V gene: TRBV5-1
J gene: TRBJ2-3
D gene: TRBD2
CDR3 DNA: TGCGCCAGCAGCTTGGGGACTAGCGGGGGGCCTAGCACAGATACGCAGTATTTT
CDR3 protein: CASSLGTSGGPSTDTQYF

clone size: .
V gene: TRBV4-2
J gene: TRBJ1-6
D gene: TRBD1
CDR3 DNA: TGTGCCAGCAGCCAAGGGGACAGGGATTCACCCCTCCACTTT
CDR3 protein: CASSQGDRDSPLHF

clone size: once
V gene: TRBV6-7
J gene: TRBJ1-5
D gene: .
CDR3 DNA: TGTGCCAGCAGTTACTTAGAGACAGTTTTATGGACCCCGGGCCAGCCCCAGCATTTT
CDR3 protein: CASSYLETVLWTPGQPQHF

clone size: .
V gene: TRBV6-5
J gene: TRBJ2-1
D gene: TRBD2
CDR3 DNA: TGTGCCAGCAGTTGGGGGGGGAGCTCCTACAATGAGCAGTTCTTC
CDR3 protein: CASSWGGSSYNEQFF

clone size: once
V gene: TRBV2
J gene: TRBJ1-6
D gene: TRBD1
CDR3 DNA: TGTGCCAGCAAGGGGACAGCCAATTCACCCCTCCACTTT
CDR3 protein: CASKGTANSPLHF